This T cell receptor beta chain was recovered during a study of T cells in narcolepsy. Generated by immunoSEQ multiplex PCR, the TCRdb table keeps only in-frame clones and is missing some. The sample comprises around 34,000 clones, 60% to 85% of which are singletons, and less than 5% rests with the top ten. The CDR3 has 15 residues. V was clipped by 4 bases and J by 4 bases; unmatched bases: 7. CDR1 SGDLS and CDR2 YYNGEE come from the germline V gene. The receptor's source is a human donor in good health. The rearrangement uses TRBV9 and TRBJ2-7, with TRBD1 matching 11 bases. The sample was memory (CD45RA-) CD4+ T cells from blood. This chain's CDR3 is CASSTTGTGGYEQYF. The DNA of the CDR3 is TGTGCCAGCAGCACAACCGGGACAGGGGGGTACGAGCAGTACTTC.